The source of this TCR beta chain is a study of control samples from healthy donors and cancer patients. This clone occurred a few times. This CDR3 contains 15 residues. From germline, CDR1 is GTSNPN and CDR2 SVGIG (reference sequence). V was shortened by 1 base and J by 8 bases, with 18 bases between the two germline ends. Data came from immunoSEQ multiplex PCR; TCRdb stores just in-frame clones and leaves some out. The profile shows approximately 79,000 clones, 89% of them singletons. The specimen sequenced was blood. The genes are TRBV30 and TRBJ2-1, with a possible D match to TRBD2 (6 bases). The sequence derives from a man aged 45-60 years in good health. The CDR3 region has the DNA TGTGCCTGGAGTGACGGGGTAATGGAGCGGGATGAGCAGTTCTTC. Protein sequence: CAWSDGVMERDEQFF. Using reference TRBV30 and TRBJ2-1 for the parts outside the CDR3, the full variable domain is SQTIHQWPATLVQPVGSPLSLECTVEGTSNPNLYWYRQAAGRGLQLLFYSVGIGQISSEVPQNLSASRPQDRQFILSSKKLLLSDSGFYLCAWSDGVMERDEQFFGPGTRLTVL.